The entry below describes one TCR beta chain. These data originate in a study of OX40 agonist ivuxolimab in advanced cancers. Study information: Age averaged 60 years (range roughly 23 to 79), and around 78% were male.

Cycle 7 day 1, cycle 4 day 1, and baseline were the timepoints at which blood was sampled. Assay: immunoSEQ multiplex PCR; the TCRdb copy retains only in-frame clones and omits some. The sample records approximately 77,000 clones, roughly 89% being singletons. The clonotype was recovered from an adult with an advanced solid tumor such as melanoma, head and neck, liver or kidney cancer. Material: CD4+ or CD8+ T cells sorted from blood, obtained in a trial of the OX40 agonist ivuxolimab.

CDR3 amino acids: CSTAKVGSGSEQFF. The DNA of the CDR3 is TGCAGCACTGCCAAGGTCGGTTCGGGCTCTGAGCAGTTCTTC. The chain carries TRBV29-1 and TRBJ2-1; D is unclear. The V gene's germline CDR1 is SQVTM and CDR2 ANQGSEA. The CDR3 runs to 14 residues. Between the trimmed V and J ends, which lost 8 bases and 9 bases, there was a span of 23 bases.